This T cell receptor (beta chain) comes out of a study of OX40 agonist ivuxolimab in advanced cancers. Findings and limits, study-wide: Expanded clones belonging to CD8+ T cells outnumbered, on average, those of CD4+.

Blood was sampled at baseline, cycle 4 day 1, and cycle 7 day 1. This clone has a single count. Its matching antigen is unknown. TCRdb's copy holds only in-frame clones and misses some; the assay was immunoSEQ multiplex PCR. The sample shows tens of thousands of clones, around 80% of them seen only once. With V trimmed by 1 base and J by 7 bases, 9 bases remained unmatched. CDR3 length: 17 amino acids. Per germline, CDR1 MDHEN and CDR2 SYDVKM. The receptor was isolated from an adult with an advanced solid tumor such as melanoma, head and neck, liver or kidney cancer. The sample was CD4+ or CD8+ T cells sorted from blood, taken in a trial of the OX40 agonist ivuxolimab. The V gene is TRBV28, the J gene TRBJ2-2, with 10 nucleotides matching TRBD1. The CDR3 is CASSLYLGQGEGGELFF. CDR3 nucleotide sequence: TGTGCCAGCAGTTTATACCTCGGACAGGGGGAAGGCGGGGAGCTGTTTTTT.